The 25 T cell receptor beta chains in this list originate from one sample, sequenced in a study of OX40 agonist ivuxolimab in advanced cancers. Libraries were prepared by immunoSEQ multiplex PCR; TCRdb keeps only in-frame clonotypes and omits some of them. The sample lists tens of thousands of clones, just over 85% seen once, with around 16% in the top ten. The material sequenced was CD4+ or CD8+ T cells sorted from blood, taken in a trial of the OX40 agonist ivuxolimab. Receptors originate from an adult with an advanced solid tumor such as melanoma, head and neck, liver or kidney cancer.

The chain recombines TRBV28 with TRBJ1-1, with 8 bases lining up with TRBD1. The junction had 12 bases not matched to a gene; V was cut back by 11 bases and J by 4 bases. Germline V gene data show CDR1 as MDHEN and CDR2 as SYDVKM. The CDR3 contains 14 residues. In nucleotides, the CDR3 is TGTGCCGTAGATCGGGGACAGGAGATCACTGAAGCTTTCTTT. Amino acid sequence: CAVDRGQEITEAFF.

This rearrangement joins TRBV19 to TRBJ2-1; possible D gene TRBD2, 6 bases. The germline V gene encodes CDR1 LNHDA and CDR2 SQIVND (reference sequence). CDR3 size: 14 residues. With 2 bases removed from V and 3 bases from J, the gap between germline ends came to 8 bases. This CDR3 reads CASSIKDYYNEQFF. CDR3 bases: TGTGCCAGTAGTATAAAGGACTACTACAATGAGCAGTTCTTC.

V usage is TRBV5-6 and J usage is TRBJ2-7, with TRBD2 identical over 10 bases. Trimming at V came to 0 bases and at J to 2 bases, leaving 8 bases not matched to a gene. The CDR3 runs to 17 residues. Per the germline V gene, CDR1 is SGHDT and CDR2 is YYEEEE. The CDR3 region is CASSLGRLAGGTYEQYF. In DNA form, the CDR3 reads TGTGCCAGCAGCTTGGGTCGACTAGCGGGTGGGACCTACGAGCAGTACTTC.

The chain links TRBV7-6 to TRBJ2-1, with D possibly being TRBD1 or TRBD2 (5 bases each). CDR1 and CDR2 (germline): SGHVS, FNYEAQ. The V and J ends lost 3 bases and 2 bases respectively, with 8 bases between them. The CDR3 extends over 14 amino acids. In nucleotides, the CDR3 is TGTGCCAGCAGCTTGGGGGAAACCTACAATGAGCAGTTCTTC. It encodes CASSLGETYNEQFF.

V usage is TRBV28 and J usage is TRBJ2-7; the D is unclear. V shed 1 base and J shed 4 bases, with 5 bases lying between them. The CDR3 sequence is 12 residues long. Germline V gene lookup returns CDR1 MDHEN and CDR2 SYDVKM. The DNA for the CDR3 is TGTGCCAGCAGTTTATACGTATACGAGCAGTACTTC. Its translation is CASSLYVYEQYF.

This sequence joins TRBV4-3 and TRBJ2-1; D is uncertain. The CDR3 spans 14 residues. The V end lost 0 bases, the J end lost 8 bases, and 11 bases lay between the germline ends. CDR1 is LGHNA, CDR2 YSLEER, per germline. The CDR3 DNA sequence: TGCGCCAGCAGCCAAGATTCCATCATGGATGAGCAGTTCTTC. As protein: CASSQDSIMDEQFF.

V and J are TRBV13 and TRBJ2-3, with 10 bases lining up with TRBD2. With V trimmed by 5 bases and J by 3 bases, 8 bases remained unmatched. Germline CDR1 PRHDT, CDR2 FYEKMQ (reference sequence). The CDR3 is made up of 16 amino acids. CDR3 DNA: TGTGCCAGCAGCCTAACAGCGGGGGGGGCGACAGATACGCAGTATTTT. Protein sequence: CASSLTAGGATDTQYF.

The chain is built from TRBV6-6 and TRBJ1-2, with D unresolved. Germline loops: CDR1 MNHNY, CDR2 SVGAGI (reference sequence). V was cut by 0 bases and J by 4 bases, with 6 bases left in between. The CDR3 has 13 amino acids. The CDR3 here is CASSYSKVYGYTF. The CDR3 DNA follows: TGTGCCAGCAGTTACTCGAAAGTCTATGGCTACACCTTC.

The chain uses TRBV27 and TRBJ2-5; D ambiguous. Near its end, the DNA agrees better with TRBJ2-7, so the J call may be wrong. CDR1 and CDR2 from the germline V gene are MNHEY and SMNVEV (reference sequence). The CDR3 runs to 15 residues. CDR3 loop: CASSPGRYLSYEQYF. In DNA, the CDR3 is TGTGCCAGCAGTCCCGGACGTTATTTGTCCTACGAGCAGTACTTC.

In the case of this clone: An end of the junction differs from the germline gene, which may be a read error. The rearrangement uses TRBV5-6 and TRBJ2-1, with 7 bases lining up with TRBD2. The germline CDR1 and CDR2 sequences are SGHDT and YYEEEE. The CDR3 has 14 amino acids. The CDR3 coding sequence is TGTGCCAGCAGATTGGGGAGGGCCTACAATGAGCAGTTCTTC. It is translated as CASRLGRAYNEQFF.

This clone was found once. V and J are TRBV19 and TRBJ1-2; no clear D gene. Germline CDR1 reads LNHDA; CDR2 reads SQIVND (reference sequence). This CDR3 spans 11 amino acids. The germline V and J ends were trimmed by 9 bases and 6 bases, with 11 bases remaining between them. CDR3 in amino acids: CASRRYDGYTF. CDR3 sequence (DNA): TGTGCCAGCCGGAGGTATGATGGCTACACCTTC.

The chain joins TRBV5-1 to TRBJ2-2, with D maybe TRBD1 (6 bases). V gave up 0 bases and J gave up 6 bases, with 9 bases separating them. Per the germline V gene, CDR1 is SGHRS and CDR2 is YFSETQ. The length of the CDR3 is 14 residues. CDR3 coding DNA: TGCGCCAGCAGCTTGGACAGGGAAGCCGGGGAGCTGTTTTTT. It codes for CASSLDREAGELFF.

This clone came up once. This CDR3 reads CSVTGTGTRSSYNEQFF. The CDR3 nucleotides read TGCAGCGTTACCGGGACAGGGACTAGGAGCTCCTACAATGAGCAGTTCTTC. The J gene is TRBJ2-1, the V gene TRBV29-1, with a possible D match to TRBD1 (9 bases). Trimming took 5 bases from V and 0 from J, leaving 20 bases between them. Germline V gene data show CDR1 as SQVTM and CDR2 as ANQGSEA. The CDR3 has 17 amino acids.

The chain carries TRBV30 and TRBJ2-7, with D maybe TRBD2 (5 bases). Between the trimmed V and J ends, which lost 5 bases and 4 bases, there was a span of 12 bases. CDR1 and CDR2 from the germline V gene are GTSNPN and SVGIG (reference sequence). CDR3 length: 12 amino acids. CDR3 DNA sequence: TGTGCCTGGGGACTTGTATCGTACGAGCAGTACTTC. Its protein is CAWGLVSYEQYF.

The rearrangement uses TRBV27 and TRBJ2-3, with 9 bases that match TRBD2. V gave up 10 bases and J gave up 5 bases; unmatched junction bases: 13. The germline V gene encodes CDR1 MNHEY and CDR2 SMNVEV (reference sequence). The CDR3 is 15 amino acids. CDR3 DNA sequence: TGTGCCATCAGACAGGCTAGCGGGGTTTTAGATACGCAGTATTTT. As protein: CAIRQASGVLDTQYF.

The rearrangement links TRBV7-8 to TRBJ1-2; TRBD1 aligns across 9 bases. Trimming cost V 0 bases and J 7 bases; bases outside gene matches: 3. The CDR3 consists of 14 residues. Germline V lookup: CDR1 SGHVS, CDR2 FQNEAQ. CDR3 in DNA: TGTGCCAGCAGCTTAGCAGGGACAGGGATTGGCTACACCTTC. It codes for CASSLAGTGIGYTF. Combining the CDR3 with reference TRBV7-8 and TRBJ1-2 gives the whole variable domain GAGVSQSPRYKVAKRGQDVALRCDPISGHVSLFWYQQALGQGPEFLTYFQNEAQLDKSGLPSDRFFAERPEGSVSTLKIQRTQQEDSAVYLCASSLAGTGIGYTFGSGTRLTVV.

V and J are TRBV25-1 and TRBJ2-7, with D possibly being TRBD1 (5 bases). V lost 2 bases, J lost 3 bases, and 11 bases lay in between. CDR1 is MGHDK, CDR2 SYGVNS, per germline. The CDR3 has 14 residues. CDR3 in amino acids: CASSERTRVYEQYF. DNA of the CDR3: TGTGCCAGCAGTGAAAGGACAAGGGTCTACGAGCAGTACTTC.

J is TRBJ1-1 and V is TRBV27; a weak D match, TRBD1 (6 bases). The CDR3 consists of 15 residues. From germline, CDR1 is MNHEY and CDR2 SMNVEV (reference sequence). Trimming stripped 1 base from V and 2 bases from J, with 11 bases between. CDR3 loop: CASSLFRGSNTEAFF. In DNA form, the CDR3 reads TGTGCCAGCAGTTTATTCAGGGGCTCAAACACTGAAGCTTTCTTT.

This CDR3 is CASSEPTEFNSPLHF. DNA for the CDR3: TGTGCCAGCAGTGAACCAACAGAATTTAATTCACCCCTCCACTTT. The chain recombines TRBV25-1 with TRBJ1-6; D ambiguous. Germline V gene lookup returns CDR1 MGHDK and CDR2 SYGVNS. V was clipped by 2 bases and J by 6 bases, with 11 bases between them. CDR3 length: 15 amino acids.

This clone was counted only a few times. The CDR3 loop is CAWSYNTEAFF. The CDR3 bases are TGTGCCTGGAGTTATAACACTGAAGCTTTCTTT. J is TRBJ1-1 and V is TRBV30; no definite D call. This CDR3 has 11 residues. V lost 2 bases and J lost 2, with 3 bases in between. Germline CDR1 is GTSNPN and CDR2 is SVGIG (reference sequence).

This rearrangement joins TRBV19 to TRBJ2-1; TRBD2 aligns across 7 bases. CDR1 and CDR2 from the germline V gene are LNHDA and SQIVND (reference sequence). CDR3 length: 14 residues. V lost 5 bases to trimming and J lost 3 bases; unmatched junction nucleotides: 4. This chain's CDR3 is CASSGGDYYNEQFF. In DNA, the CDR3 is TGTGCCAGTAGTGGGGGGGACTACTACAATGAGCAGTTCTTC.

The chain couples TRBV2 to TRBJ2-2; no clear D. The CDR3 runs 15 residues. Looked up from germline, CDR1 is SNHLY and CDR2 is FYNNEI. V dropped 1 base and J dropped 4 bases, with 10 bases sitting between them. CDR3 protein: CASSEVQLSTGELFF. The CDR3 DNA follows: TGTGCCAGCAGTGAAGTTCAGCTTAGCACCGGGGAGCTGTTTTTT.

V usage is TRBV18 and J usage is TRBJ2-3, with a tentative D call TRBD2 (6 bases). This CDR3 has 15 residues. Germline V gene data show CDR1 as KGHSH and CDR2 as LQKENI. V was clipped by 3 bases and J by 3 bases, with 13 bases between them. CDR3 DNA sequence: TGTGCCAGCTCACCCGAGGGACTTCGAACAGATACGCAGTATTTT. Translation gives CASSPEGLRTDTQYF. Full variable domain (outside the CDR3, taken from reference TRBV18 and TRBJ2-3): NAGVMQNPRHLVRRRGQEARLRCSPMKGHSHVYWYRQLPEEGLKFMVYLQKENIIDESGMPKERFSAEFPKEGPSILRIQQVVRGDSAAYFCASSPEGLRTDTQYFGPGTRLTVL.

This chain joins TRBV4-1 and TRBJ2-5; 13 bases fit TRBD2. The V gene end was trimmed by 0 bases and the J gene end by 5 bases; junction bases not matched to a gene: 6. The CDR3 consists of 17 residues. Looked up from germline, CDR1 is MGHRA and CDR2 is YSYEKL. CDR3 sequence reads: CASSQELAGGLRETQYF. In DNA, the CDR3 is TGCGCCAGCAGCCAAGAACTAGCGGGGGGGCTTCGGGAGACCCAGTACTTC.

The rearrangement uses TRBV6-6 and TRBJ2-6; D ambiguous. The CDR3 length is 12 residues. V dropped 9 bases and J dropped 2 bases, with 5 bases sitting between them. CDR1 MNHNY and CDR2 SVGAGI come from the germline V gene (reference sequence). CDR3 nucleotide sequence: TGTGCCAGTTCGACTGGGGCCAACGTCCTGACTTTC. This translates into CASSTGANVLTF.